This is a list of T cell receptor beta chains from one sample in a study of blood T cells in healthy people across ages. TCRdb re-called the 5' RACE reads through MiXCR, storing one row per CDR3 protein. The sample has 550,000 to 700,000 distinct CDR3 sequences, 27% seen once. Sequenced sample: blood. These receptor sequences come from an older woman in good health. CDR3s leave out the opening cysteine and the closing phenylalanine or tryptophan. The order of the fields is D gene, V gene, J gene, CDR3 protein. A D gene is named only where the DNA matches it firmly.

d_call: -; v_call: TRBV5-1; j_call: TRBJ2-3; cdr3_aa: ASSWAGTHHTDTQY
d_call: -; v_call: TRBV20-1; j_call: TRBJ2-1; cdr3_aa: SAIGTLIFNEQF
d_call: TRBD1; v_call: TRBV3-1; j_call: TRBJ1-6; cdr3_aa: ASSQTTGGNSPLH
d_call: TRBD1; v_call: TRBV7-2; j_call: TRBJ1-4; cdr3_aa: ASSLGTGPEKLF
d_call: TRBD2; v_call: TRBV5-4; j_call: TRBJ2-4; cdr3_aa: ASSSRGGGSIQY
d_call: TRBD2; v_call: TRBV7-2; j_call: TRBJ2-5; cdr3_aa: ASSPGTSGVAQY
d_call: -; v_call: TRBV6-1; j_call: TRBJ1-1; cdr3_aa: ASSEEPPPAAF
d_call: TRBD2; v_call: TRBV24-1; j_call: TRBJ2-1; cdr3_aa: ATARGATSGEINEQF
d_call: -; v_call: TRBV4-2; j_call: TRBJ1-1; cdr3_aa: ANSRRGGSNTEAF
d_call: -; v_call: TRBV18; j_call: TRBJ2-3; cdr3_aa: ASSPQRGTDTQY
d_call: TRBD2; v_call: TRBV20-1; j_call: TRBJ2-3; cdr3_aa: SASDGGAGTDTQY
d_call: -; v_call: TRBV29-1; j_call: TRBJ1-2; cdr3_aa: SVARGGYT
d_call: -; v_call: TRBV5-1; j_call: TRBJ2-1; cdr3_aa: ASSWGPSDNEQF
d_call: -; v_call: TRBV29-1; j_call: TRBJ2-3; cdr3_aa: NVGGGADTQY
d_call: TRBD1; v_call: TRBV5-1; j_call: TRBJ2-3; cdr3_aa: ASRTGSVTDTQY
d_call: TRBD1; v_call: TRBV5-1; j_call: TRBJ2-3; cdr3_aa: ASRLTGGFADTQY
d_call: -; v_call: TRBV12-3/TRBV12-4; j_call: TRBJ1-2; cdr3_aa: ASSLWRGYGYT
d_call: -; v_call: TRBV6-6; j_call: TRBJ2-2; cdr3_aa: ASLLEGSNTGELF
d_call: -; v_call: TRBV5-4; j_call: -; cdr3_aa: ATRSGGGGPVTEQY
d_call: -; v_call: TRBV6-6; j_call: TRBJ2-5; cdr3_aa: ASSRRGLQETQY
d_call: TRBD2; v_call: TRBV14; j_call: -; cdr3_aa: ASSEPGLVKSSEQY
d_call: TRBD1; v_call: TRBV12-3/TRBV12-4; j_call: TRBJ2-7; cdr3_aa: ATGGRTGGYEQY
d_call: TRBD1; v_call: TRBV7-2; j_call: TRBJ2-1; cdr3_aa: ASSWTGGTEQF
d_call: -; v_call: TRBV6-5; j_call: -; cdr3_aa: ASSYPGRGTEQF
d_call: TRBD1; v_call: TRBV20-1; j_call: TRBJ2-5; cdr3_aa: SARRPGQAYQETQY
d_call: -; v_call: TRBV7-2; j_call: TRBJ2-4; cdr3_aa: ASSLDAGGGNIQY
d_call: -; v_call: TRBV5-5; j_call: TRBJ1-1; cdr3_aa: ASSPWVREAF
d_call: TRBD1; v_call: TRBV20-1; j_call: TRBJ2-3; cdr3_aa: SALEGTGNPTQY
d_call: TRBD1; v_call: TRBV5-1; j_call: TRBJ2-3; cdr3_aa: ASSLEGAVEDTQY
d_call: -; v_call: TRBV7-2; j_call: -; cdr3_aa: ASSLNIRELDEQF
d_call: -; v_call: TRBV15; j_call: TRBJ1-1; cdr3_aa: ATSPQLDREAF